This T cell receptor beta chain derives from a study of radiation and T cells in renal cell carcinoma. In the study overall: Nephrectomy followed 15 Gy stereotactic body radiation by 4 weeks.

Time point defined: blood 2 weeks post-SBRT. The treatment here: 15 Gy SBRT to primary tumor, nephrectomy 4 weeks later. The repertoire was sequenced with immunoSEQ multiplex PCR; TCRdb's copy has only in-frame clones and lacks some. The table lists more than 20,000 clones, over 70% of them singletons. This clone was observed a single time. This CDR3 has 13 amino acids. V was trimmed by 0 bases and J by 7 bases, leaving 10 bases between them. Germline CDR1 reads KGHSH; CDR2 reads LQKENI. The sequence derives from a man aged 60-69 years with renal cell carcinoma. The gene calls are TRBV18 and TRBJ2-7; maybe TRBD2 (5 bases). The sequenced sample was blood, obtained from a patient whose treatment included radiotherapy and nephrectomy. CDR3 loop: CASSPPQRGEQYF. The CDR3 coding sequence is TGTGCCAGCTCACCACCCCAACGGGGTGAGCAGTACTTC.